The subject of this entry is one T cell receptor (beta chain). Its antigen is not yet known. Relative to the germline gene, one junction end is altered; a read error may explain this. This sample was included in a study of blood T cells in healthy people across ages (dated by TCRdb to about 2015). Study-level background: In model experiments, template switching captured roughly one uniquely barcoded TCR beta cDNA molecule for every two T cells. The study measured age-related changes in TCR beta repertoire diversity using deep sequencing normalized with unique cDNA molecular identifiers. Donors were grouped into four age groups: young (average approximately 16 years), middle-aged (under 40), aged (around 66) and long-lived (approximately 81). To avoid experimental bias, donors of different ages were distributed randomly across sequencing lanes. Two additional independent replicas of 1 million unique cDNA reads from the same blood draw were analyzed for two donors (one aged 18 to 30 and one aged 80 or older). The research as a whole found: As age increased, observed TCR beta diversity per million T cells dropped in a roughly linear way, and a significant reduction was already evident by age 40. Total diversity estimates from one million sequenced T cells were considered lower bounds and underestimates. The CMV infection status of donors was not known, potentially confounding age-related changes in expanded clonotypes. Since profiling was done on bulk unsorted PBMCs, naive and antigen-experienced compartments could not be conclusively compared. The long-lived group showed more naive CD4+ T cells, fewer expanded clones and increased TCR diversity than the aged group, suggesting age selection. Observed TCR beta diversity correlated strongly with the percentage of naive T cells measured by flow cytometry.

Receptors were amplified or captured by 5' RACE. Sequencing was performed on an Illumina HiSeq 2500. The second PCR ran for roughly 6 to 11 cycles and used a J-beta primer mix along with a sample-barcoded 5' primer. Each TCR beta cDNA molecule received a unique molecular identifier from a template-switch 5' adaptor carrying 12 random nucleotides. Each sample yielded at least 3 million CDR3-containing paired-end reads. The Mint cDNA synthesis kit, primed by a TRBC-specific oligonucleotide, was used to synthesize first-strand cDNA from all RNA. After uracil-DNA glycosylase treatment, a first 18-cycle PCR used universal primers M1SS and BC2_uni_R on all cDNA. Regarding the original processing steps: For normalization, 1 million high-quality reads, each with a distinct molecular identifier, were randomly selected from each sample. Reads with shared molecular identifiers were discarded instead of being binned into consensus sequences. MiTCR, with a Q25 quality threshold and the strictest error-elimination algorithm, was used for CDR3 identification, clonotype clustering and error correction. A nonparametric unseen species model using Euler transformation provided a lower-bound estimate of total TCR beta diversity. The raw public data were reprocessed by TCRdb itself: fastp quality trimming at Q25, MiXCR clonotype calling, in-frame beta chains only. CDR3 protein sequences are deduplicated, and each keeps its most common genes and DNA. The V and J calls follow TCRdb's processing rather than the paper's. The sample table contains some 1.5 million distinct CDR3 sequences; only one count was recorded for roughly 28% of them. The top ten clones comprise over 7% of the sample.

Systemically healthy Caucasian individuals from Russia, about 38 in total and aged roughly 6 to 100 years, were included as donors. Ten milliliters of peripheral blood were drawn from each donor into EDTA-treated Vacutainer tubes. Ficoll-Paque density-gradient centrifugation was used to isolate PBMCs, with at least 6.5 million obtained per sample. Trizol reagent was used to extract total RNA from the PBMCs, yielding at least 6 micrograms per sample. For every donor, flow cytometry on a PBMC aliquot measured the percentage of naive CD45RAhigh/CD27high T cells. The sequence came from a woman younger than 45 in good health. Sequencing was carried out using blood.

The sequenced DNA: TGTGCCAGCAGCGTTAGCGGGGGTTCCTTCAATGAGCAGTTCTTC. This is translated as CASSVSGGSFNEQFF. This chain is built from TRBV9 and TRBJ2-1; 9 bases in the junction line up with TRBD2. The germline V gene encodes CDR1 SGDLS and CDR2 YYNGEE. Reading from cysteine to phenylalanine, the CDR3 counts 15 amino acids. The read is trimmed to its CDR3 DNA, 45 bases read in frame from base 1.